The sequence of this T cell receptor (beta chain) was determined in a study of blood T cell repertoires in COVID-19. Study summary: Samples came from the United States, Italy and Spain, spanning acute and convalescent COVID-19. The cDNA or gDNA used as material had been derived from T cells, B-cell-depleted T cells, or PBMCs.

Per the study methods: Cell counts per sample came from amplifying reference gene primers. The table came from immunoSEQ multiplex PCR; TCRdb's copy has only in-frame clones and leaves some out. V, J and clone size are taken as reported in that table, and D and trimming were inferred from the DNA itself. The sample records some 65,000 clones, about 88% being singletons. The TCR was taken from a man in his sixties with acute or convalescent COVID-19. Sequencing was performed on peripheral blood.

Written as DNA, the CDR3 is TGTGCCAGCAGTTTTGCGGTCACACTGGATGAGCAGTTCTTC. This encodes CASSFAVTLDEQFF. The chain has TRBV27 and TRBJ2-1; D unresolved. From germline, CDR1 is MNHEY and CDR2 SMNVEV (reference sequence). The CDR3 covers 14 residues. V was shortened by 3 bases and J by 8 bases, with 14 bases between the two germline ends.